The entry below gives a single T cell receptor beta chain sequence along with its context. This sample was included in a study of shared clonotypes between healthy human individuals. Sorted-subset replicate PCRs used roughly 220 ng DNA, about 30,000 T cell genomes. Clones were read by immunoSEQ multiplex PCR, and TCRdb kept only the in-frame ones, dropping some. The sample yields over a million clones, under 80% seen once. The CDR3 extends over 12 amino acids. CDR1 is SEHNR, CDR2 FQNEAQ, per germline (reference sequence). V gave up 4 bases and J gave up 5 bases, with 8 bases separating them. This receptor was identified in a man aged 18 to 29 in good health. This chain links TRBV7-9 with TRBJ1-2; no definite D call. The specimen was memory CD4+ T cells sorted from blood. The subset was: CD45RA-negative fraction. The CDR3: CASSSGGYGYTF. In DNA form, the CDR3 reads TGTGCCAGCAGCTCGGGAGGGTATGGCTACACCTTC.